This TCR beta chain comes out of a study of OX40 agonist ivuxolimab in advanced cancers. Sequenced by immunoSEQ multiplex PCR; TCRdb stores in-frame clones only, minus some. Of around 90,000 clones listed, about 94% are singletons. In germline, CDR1 is SGHVS, CDR2 FQNEAQ. The V gene lost 5 bases and the J gene lost 6 bases, with 11 bases spanning the gap. This CDR3 contains 12 residues. Sequenced here: CD4+ or CD8+ T cells sorted from blood, sampled in a trial of the OX40 agonist ivuxolimab. The origin of this receptor is an adult with an advanced solid tumor such as melanoma, head and neck, liver or kidney cancer. The chain couples TRBV7-8 to TRBJ2-7; D unresolved. CDR3 protein: CASSILTLEQYF. In DNA form, the CDR3 reads TGTGCCAGCAGCATTCTTACGCTCGAGCAGTACTTC.